Listed below are T cell receptor beta chains from one sample, sequenced in a study of cytomegalovirus exposure and HLA in healthy donors. Sequenced by immunoSEQ multiplex PCR; TCRdb stores in-frame clones only, minus some. This table holds 60,000 to 70,000 clones, approximately 78% found once. Sequencing was carried out using PBMCs. These receptors came from a man aged 35 to 55 in good health and CMV-seronegative. Both conserved end residues are part of each CDR3. D genes are given only for firm matches.

TRBV5-1	TRBD1	TRBJ2-4	CASSLGGTAQNIQYF
TRBV21-1	NA	NA	CASRYRDRGPNEQYF
TRBV10-1	TRBD2	TRBJ2-3	CASSRTLGLAGSTDTQYF
TRBV6-6	NA	TRBJ1-1	CASSYSGGRVAFF
TRBV19	TRBD1	TRBJ1-6	CASSFNLVPGQLNSPLHF
TRBV6-5	NA	TRBJ1-4	CASTGGTLGEKLFF
TRBV5-6	NA	TRBJ2-2	CASSLVGWEVTSGELFF
TRBV6-5	TRBD1	TRBJ1-2	CASSYRGRTNGYTF
TRBV4-1	TRBD2	TRBJ2-3	CASSQRSGLTVTDTQYF
TRBV19	TRBD1	TRBJ2-7	CASSMGTGDYEQYF
TRBV4-2	NA	TRBJ1-4	CASSQAGIWDEKLFF
TRBV29-1	TRBD2	TRBJ2-5	CSVGPWEGQETQYF
TRBV5-6	NA	TRBJ2-7	CASSFSRQGTRYEQYF
TRBV5-4	TRBD2	TRBJ2-7	CASSSNLAGGYYEQYF
TRBV6-6	NA	TRBJ2-2	CASSLRTSSTGELFF
TRBV19	TRBD2	TRBJ2-1	CASTPGLAGGGEDSYNEQFF
TRBV6-1	NA	TRBJ1-2	CASSPRRNGYTF
TRBV5-4	NA	TRBJ2-7	CASSSRGSSYEQYF
TRBV6-5	NA	TRBJ2-7	CASSFRESYEQYF
TRBV27	TRBD2	TRBJ2-2	CASSLRLADNTGELFF
TRBV5-1	NA	TRBJ1-2	CASSVDGTNYGYTF
TRBV27	NA	TRBJ2-3	CASSTLAPTGSTDTQYF
TRBV6-5	NA	TRBJ1-5	CASSGVTGNQPQHF
TRBV10-2	NA	TRBJ2-5	CASSESGRGQETQYF
TRBV19	NA	TRBJ1-2	CASRRVDYGYTF
TRBV5-1	TRBD2	TRBJ2-5	CASSPRLAGDQETQYF
TRBV7-2	NA	TRBJ1-1	CASSLEREGYGSAFF
TRBV5-4	NA	TRBJ2-4	CASSLGAGANIQYF
TRBV14	NA	TRBJ2-1	CASSQDMEGRISEISYNEQFF
TRBV19	NA	TRBJ1-6	CASSPRGGQNSPLHF
TRBV11-2	TRBD1	TRBJ1-3	CASTSTGRGNTIYF
TRBV12-5	NA	TRBJ1-1	CASGLWTHGEAFF
TRBV21-1	NA	TRBJ1-5	CASSPETGGAARPQHF
TRBV7-9	NA	TRBJ1-1	CASSLMGGQEAFF
TRBV6-6	NA	TRBJ1-5	CASSYSSGGHQPQHF
TRBV29-1	NA	TRBJ1-2	CSVEALQGFVGYTF
TRBV11-2	TRBD2	TRBJ2-2	CASSPRSAGGTGELFF
TRBV5-6	NA	TRBJ2-7	CASSLNGNSYEQYF
TRBV19	TRBD1	TRBJ2-2	CASRDRGRPGELFF
TRBV19	TRBD1	TRBJ1-3	CASTYTGDNLSSGNTIYF